The 13 T cell receptor beta chains below were found in one sample sequenced in a study of blood T cell repertoires in COVID-19. The repertoire was sequenced with immunoSEQ multiplex PCR; TCRdb's copy has only in-frame clones and lacks some. The table shows 75,000 to 90,000 clones, with 90% occurring only once. Sequencing was done on a sample of peripheral blood. These receptors were taken from a woman aged 45-65 years in a cohort sampled during active COVID-19.

The chain is built from TRBV11-3 and TRBJ2-1, with D perhaps TRBD2 (6 bases). The length of the CDR3 is 14 residues. Germline V lookup: CDR1 SGHNT, CDR2 YENEEA. V shed 4 bases and J shed 6 bases, with 13 bases lying between them. CDR3 amino acids: CASSSRLDVNEQFF. The DNA for the CDR3 is TGTGCCAGCAGCTCCCGACTAGACGTCAATGAGCAGTTCTTC.

The CDR3 sequence: CAPKAGGSYGYTF. The CDR3 DNA reads TGTGCCCCTAAGGCAGGGGGCAGTTATGGCTACACCTTC. The V and J genes are TRBV6-4 and TRBJ1-2, with 8 bases aligning to TRBD1. Trimming at V came to 11 bases and at J to 5 bases, leaving 10 bases not matched to a gene. Germline V gives CDR1 MRHNA, CDR2 SNTAGT. The CDR3 has 13 residues.

CDR3 bases: TGTGCCAGCAGTTTAGGGCAGACGCCAACCAGCGAGCAGTACTTC. Translated: CASSLGQTPTSEQYF. This chain joins TRBV28 and TRBJ2-7; the D is unclear. The germline gives CDR1 MDHEN, CDR2 SYDVKM. Between the trimmed V and J ends, which lost 2 bases and 6 bases, there was a span of 17 bases. CDR3 size: 15 residues.

This chain connects TRBV28 to TRBJ1-5; the match to TRBD1 covers 8 bases. Germline values: CDR1 MDHEN, CDR2 SYDVKM. There are 16 residues in the CDR3. V was pared by 4 bases and J by 6 bases, with 11 bases of the junction left unmatched. CDR3 bases: TGTGCCAGCAGTTATGGTGGGACAGGCGACGGTCAGCCCCAGCATTTT. Its protein is CASSYGGTGDGQPQHF.

The CDR3 reads CASSLGADEKLFF. The CDR3 DNA follows: TGTGCCAGCAGTTTAGGGGCCGATGAAAAACTGTTTTTT. This chain uses TRBV28 with TRBJ1-4, with D possibly TRBD1 on 5 matching bases. The CDR3 is made up of 13 amino acids. V was clipped by 2 bases and J by 6 bases, with 7 bases between them. Germline assignment: CDR1 MDHEN and CDR2 SYDVKM. The complete variable domain, with remaining parts taken from reference TRBV28 and TRBJ1-4, reads DVKVTQSSRYLVKRTGEKVFLECVQDMDHENMFWYRQDPGLGLRLIYFSYDVKMKEKGDIPEGYSVSREKKERFSLILESASTNQTSMYLCASSLGADEKLFFGSGTQLSVL.

The chain carries TRBV11-2 and TRBJ2-1; no reliable D call. Germline CDR1 reads SGHAT; CDR2 reads FQNNGV. Trimming pared 3 bases from V and 0 bases from J, leaving 9 bases between. This CDR3 is 15 amino acids long. The CDR3 DNA follows: TGTGCCAGCAGCTTTTTACTTGCCTCCTACAATGAGCAGTTCTTC. Residues: CASSFLLASYNEQFF.

The V and J genes are TRBV7-8 and TRBJ2-1, with D uncertain. From germline, CDR1 is SGHVS and CDR2 FQNEAQ. This CDR3 spans 15 amino acids. Trimming pared 3 bases from V and 0 bases from J, leaving 9 bases between. CDR3 sequence reads: CASSFRLSSYNEQFF. In DNA, the CDR3 is TGTGCCAGCAGCTTCAGGCTGAGCTCCTACAATGAGCAGTTCTTC. The entire variable domain, with the rest obtained from reference TRBV7-8 and TRBJ2-1, is as follows: GAGVSQSPRYKVAKRGQDVALRCDPISGHVSLFWYQQALGQGPEFLTYFQNEAQLDKSGLPSDRFFAERPEGSVSTLKIQRTQQEDSAVYLCASSFRLSSYNEQFFGPGTRLTVL.

This clone was counted only a few times. The V and J genes are TRBV30 and TRBJ2-7, with D unresolved. This CDR3 is 12 amino acids long. Germline V CDR1 and CDR2: GTSNPN, SVGIG (reference sequence). V was clipped by 7 bases and J by 6 bases, with 16 bases between them. In DNA, the CDR3 is TGTGCCTCGACCAGGATCAATGCCGAGCAGTACTTC. Protein sequence: CASTRINAEQYF.

This clone has only a few counts. The rearrangement uses TRBV5-1 and TRBJ2-7, with D possibly TRBD1 on 6 matching bases. Trimming took 0 bases from V and 3 from J, leaving 10 bases between them. Germline CDR1 is SGHRS and CDR2 is YFSETQ. The CDR3 is 14 amino acids. The CDR3 bases are TGCGCCAGCAGCTTGGGAGGGACACTCTACGAGCAGTACTTC. Protein: CASSLGGTLYEQYF.

This clone has only one observation. V and J are TRBV5-6 and TRBJ2-1; D is undetermined. V gave up 0 bases and J gave up 0 bases, with 10 bases separating them. CDR1 is SGHDT, CDR2 YYEEEE, per germline. This CDR3 comprises 16 residues. CDR3 protein: CASSLGHILSYNEQFF. In DNA, the CDR3 is TGTGCCAGCAGCTTGGGGCACATTCTCTCCTACAATGAGCAGTTCTTC.

This chain links TRBV28 with TRBJ2-7; 10 bases map to TRBD2. The CDR3 runs to 15 residues. Per the germline V gene, CDR1 is MDHEN and CDR2 is SYDVKM. V trimming: 6 bases; J trimming: 9 bases; junction bases outside the gene matches: 14. The CDR3 nucleotides read TGTGCCAGCAGCCCTGGGACTAGCGCCGCCGTGACGCAGTACTTC. The encoded protein is CASSPGTSAAVTQYF.

The chain joins TRBV6-5 to TRBJ1-6; D gene uncertain. Germline-derived CDR1 and CDR2 are MNHEY and SVGAGI. V was pared by 3 bases and J by 8 bases, with 8 bases between. CDR3 length equals 13 residues. The CDR3 coding sequence is TGTGCCAGCAGTTATGGAGAGGATTCACCCCTCCACTTT. Protein product: CASSYGEDSPLHF.

This clone was found once. This chain links TRBV20-1 with TRBJ2-3; a possible D gene is TRBD2 (6 bases). This CDR3 is 14 amino acids long. Germline lookup yields CDR1 DFQATT and CDR2 SNEGSKA (reference sequence). Trimming left V 3 bases short and J 5 bases short, with 15 bases between. CDR3: CSASRLGGGDTQYF. The CDR3, as DNA: TGCAGTGCTAGTCGGCTGGGGGGAGGAGATACGCAGTATTTT.